Listed below are T cell receptor beta chains from one sample, sequenced in a study of T cell responses to AZD1222 COVID-19 vaccine. Profiled with immunoSEQ multiplex PCR; TCRdb holds only in-frame clones, not every one. The sample consists of about 130,000 clones, 92% of them appearing once. Sequenced here: peripheral blood, sampled on day 0 of AZD1222 vaccination. The receptors stem from an adult in good health. The CDR3 runs from the conserved cysteine through the conserved F or W. The D gene is left open where the match is weak. Expanded clones get a size class; other rows say once, few or many, or leave the size out.

V	D	size	J	DNA	CDR3
TRBV18	.	.	TRBJ2-2	TGTGCCAGCTCACCCTACACCAGGGCTAGCGAGGTTGGCGGGGAGCTGTTTTTT	CASSPYTRASEVGGELFF
TRBV4-1	TRBD1	.	TRBJ1-1	TGCGCCAGCAGCCAGGGACAGGGGGCCTTGGGCACTGAAGCTTTCTTT	CASSQGQGALGTEAFF
TRBV21-1	.	few	TRBJ1-5	TGTGCCAGCAGCAAAGTGTATTCGACAGGGGGCAGAGGCCATCAGCCCCAGCATTTT	CASSKVYSTGGRGHQPQHF
TRBV7-2	TRBD2	.	TRBJ2-3	TGTGCCAGCAGCTCAAGACTAGCGGGGGCCTTCACAGATACGCAGTATTTT	CASSSRLAGAFTDTQYF
TRBV7-2	.	.	TRBJ2-3	TGTGCCAGCAGCTCACCGTCGACTCGAGATACGCAGTATTTT	CASSSPSTRDTQYF
TRBV7-8	TRBD2	.	TRBJ2-1	TGTGCCAGCAGCTTAGATGGCGGGGGGGCCTTAAGAAACAATGAGCAGTTCTTC	CASSLDGGGALRNNEQFF
TRBV27	TRBD1	.	TRBJ2-1	TGTGCCAGCAGTCCCTCGACAGGGGGCACCTACAATGAGCAGTTCTTC	CASSPSTGGTYNEQFF
TRBV12-3/TRBV12-4	.	once	TRBJ2-7	TGTGCCAGCGGGGCTCAGGTCGAGCAGTACTTC	CASGAQVEQYF
TRBV6-2/TRBV6-3	.	.	TRBJ2-1	TGTGCCAGCAGTTACTCCGGGGCTAGATCCTACAATGAGCAGTTCTTC	CASSYSGARSYNEQFF
TRBV5-1	TRBD2	.	TRBJ2-1	TGCGCCAGCAGCTTCGCCGGGGGGTCCTACAATGAGCAGTTCTTC	CASSFAGGSYNEQFF
TRBV7-2	.	once	TRBJ1-5	TGTGCCAGCAGCCTACGGACCACGGGACACGTTAGCAATCAGCCCCAGCATTTT	CASSLRTTGHVSNQPQHF
TRBV5-3	TRBD2	once	TRBJ2-7	TGTGCCAGAAGCCCCTCAAGCGGGACGAAGAAAACCTACGAGCAGTACTTC	CARSPSSGTKKTYEQYF
TRBV12-3/TRBV12-4	.	.	TRBJ1-1	TGTGCCAGCAGTCGTCGGGGACTCACTGAAGCTTTCTTT	CASSRRGLTEAFF
TRBV7-6	TRBD2	.	TRBJ2-5	TGTGCCAGCAGCCCCCGGACTAGCGAGGGACAAGAGACCCAGTACTTC	CASSPRTSEGQETQYF
TRBV28	.	.	TRBJ2-5	TGTGCCACCTTAAGAAGCGGGGAGACCCAGTACTTC	CATLRSGETQYF